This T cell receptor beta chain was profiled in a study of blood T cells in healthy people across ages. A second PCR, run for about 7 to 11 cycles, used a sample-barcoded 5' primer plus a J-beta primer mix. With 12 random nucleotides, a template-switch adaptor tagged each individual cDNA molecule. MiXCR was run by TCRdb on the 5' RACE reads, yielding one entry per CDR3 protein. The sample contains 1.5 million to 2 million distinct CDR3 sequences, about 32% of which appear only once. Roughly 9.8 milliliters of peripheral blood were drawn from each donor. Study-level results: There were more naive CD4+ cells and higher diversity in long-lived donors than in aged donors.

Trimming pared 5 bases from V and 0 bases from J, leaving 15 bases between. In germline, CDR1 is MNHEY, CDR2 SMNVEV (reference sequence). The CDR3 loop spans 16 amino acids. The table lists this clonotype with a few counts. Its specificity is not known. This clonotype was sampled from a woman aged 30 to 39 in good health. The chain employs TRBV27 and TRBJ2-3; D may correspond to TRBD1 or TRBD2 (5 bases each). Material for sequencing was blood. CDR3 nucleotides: TGTGCCAGCAGTCCCCAGGGAGATTATAGCACAGATACGCAGTATTTT. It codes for CASSPQGDYSTDTQYF.